This TCR beta chain was sequenced during a study of T-cell memory formation after mild COVID-19. Study at large: Clusters were largely donor specific. Study outcomes and limitations: Day 37-peaking second-wave clones had unconfirmed SARS-CoV-2 specificity. Pre-infection memory carried some responding clones, suggesting that cross-reactive memory joined.

Via MiXCR, TCRdb re-called the 5' RACE reads, giving one row per CDR3 protein. Here the sample spans hundreds of thousands of distinct CDR3 sequences, 15% to 20% being singletons. Per the germline V gene, CDR1 is KGHSH and CDR2 is LQKENI. The CDR3 has 20 amino acids. The V end lost 3 bases, the J end lost 0 bases, and 23 bases lay between the germline ends. Note on this clonotype: What it binds is unknown.

The sample taken for sequencing was PBMCs or a T cell subset sorted from them (not recorded which). This chain links TRBV18 with TRBJ1-4; D gene ambiguous. The sequence derives from an adult woman who had mild COVID-19 (a few samples of this study predate the infection). Cell type and time point are not known. The CDR3 sequence is CASSPQFTGLAPATNEKLFF. The CDR3 DNA is TGTGCCAGCTCACCTCAGTTTACGGGCCTCGCCCCTGCAACTAATGAAAAACTGTTTTTT.